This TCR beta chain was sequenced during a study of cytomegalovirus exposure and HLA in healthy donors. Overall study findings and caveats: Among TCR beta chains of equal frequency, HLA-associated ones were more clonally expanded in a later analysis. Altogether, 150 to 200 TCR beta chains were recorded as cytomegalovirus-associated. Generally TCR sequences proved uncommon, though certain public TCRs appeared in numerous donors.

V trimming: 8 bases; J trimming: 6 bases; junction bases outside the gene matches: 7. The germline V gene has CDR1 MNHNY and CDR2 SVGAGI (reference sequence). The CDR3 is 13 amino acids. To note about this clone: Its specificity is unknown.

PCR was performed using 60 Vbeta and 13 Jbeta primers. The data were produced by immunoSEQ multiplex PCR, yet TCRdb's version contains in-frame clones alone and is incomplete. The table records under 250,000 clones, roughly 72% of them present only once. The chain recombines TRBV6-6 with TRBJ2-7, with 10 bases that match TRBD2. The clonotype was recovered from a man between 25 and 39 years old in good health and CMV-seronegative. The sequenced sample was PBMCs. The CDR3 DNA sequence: TGTGCCAGCGGCCTAGCGGGAGTTGTCGAGCAGTACTTC. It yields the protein CASGLAGVVEQYF.